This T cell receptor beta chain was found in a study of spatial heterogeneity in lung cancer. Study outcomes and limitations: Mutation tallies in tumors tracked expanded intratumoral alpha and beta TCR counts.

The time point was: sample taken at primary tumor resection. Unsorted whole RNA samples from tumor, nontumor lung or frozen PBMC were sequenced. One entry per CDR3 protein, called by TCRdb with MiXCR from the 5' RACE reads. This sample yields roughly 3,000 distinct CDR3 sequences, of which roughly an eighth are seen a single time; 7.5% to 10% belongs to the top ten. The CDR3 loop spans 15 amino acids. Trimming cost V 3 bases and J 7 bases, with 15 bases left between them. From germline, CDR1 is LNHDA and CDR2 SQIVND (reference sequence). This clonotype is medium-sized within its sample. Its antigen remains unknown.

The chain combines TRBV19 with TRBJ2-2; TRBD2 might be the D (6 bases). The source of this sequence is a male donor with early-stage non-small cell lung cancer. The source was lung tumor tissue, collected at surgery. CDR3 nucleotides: TGTGCCAGTAGTATTGCCGGGGCGCGGGACGGGGAGCTGTTTTTT. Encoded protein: CASSIAGARDGELFF.